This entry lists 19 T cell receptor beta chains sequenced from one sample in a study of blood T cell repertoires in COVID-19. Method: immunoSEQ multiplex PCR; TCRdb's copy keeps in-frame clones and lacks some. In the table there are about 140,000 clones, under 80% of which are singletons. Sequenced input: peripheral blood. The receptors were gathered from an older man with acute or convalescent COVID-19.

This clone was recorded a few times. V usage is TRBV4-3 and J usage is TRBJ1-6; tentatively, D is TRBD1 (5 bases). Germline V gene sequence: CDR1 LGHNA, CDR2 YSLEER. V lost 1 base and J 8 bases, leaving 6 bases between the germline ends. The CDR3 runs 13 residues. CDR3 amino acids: CASSQVGDSPLHF. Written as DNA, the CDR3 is TGCGCCAGCAGCCAAGTAGGGGATTCACCCCTCCACTTT.

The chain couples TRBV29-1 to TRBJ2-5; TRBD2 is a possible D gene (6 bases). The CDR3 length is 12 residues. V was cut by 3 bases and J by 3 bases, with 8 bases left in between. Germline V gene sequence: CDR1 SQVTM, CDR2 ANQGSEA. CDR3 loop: CSVEGLEETQYF. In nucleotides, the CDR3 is TGCAGCGTTGAGGGACTGGAAGAGACCCAGTACTTC. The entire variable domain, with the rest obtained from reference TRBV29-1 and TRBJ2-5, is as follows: SAVISQKPSRDICQRGTSLTIQCQVDSQVTMMFWYRQQPGQSLTLIATANQGSEATYESGFVIDKFPISRPNLTFSTLTVSNMSPEDSSIYLCSVEGLEETQYFGPGTRLLVL.

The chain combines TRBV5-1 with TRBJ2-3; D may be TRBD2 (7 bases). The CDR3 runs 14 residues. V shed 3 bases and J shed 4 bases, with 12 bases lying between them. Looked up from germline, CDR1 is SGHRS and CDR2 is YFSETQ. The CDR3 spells CASSSGGAADTQYF. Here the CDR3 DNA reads TGCGCCAGCAGCTCGGGGGGCGCAGCAGATACGCAGTATTTT.

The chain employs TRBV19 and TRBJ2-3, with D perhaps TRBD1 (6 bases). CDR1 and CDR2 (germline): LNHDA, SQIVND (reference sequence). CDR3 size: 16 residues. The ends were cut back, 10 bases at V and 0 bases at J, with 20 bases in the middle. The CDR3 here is CATALQGLPSTDTQYF. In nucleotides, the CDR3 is TGTGCCACAGCCTTACAGGGTTTGCCAAGCACAGATACGCAGTATTTT.

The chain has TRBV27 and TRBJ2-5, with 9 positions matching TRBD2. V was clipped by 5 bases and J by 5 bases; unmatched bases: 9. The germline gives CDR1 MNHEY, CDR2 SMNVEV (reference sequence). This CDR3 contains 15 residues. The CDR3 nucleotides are TGTGCCAGCAGTCCGTTAGCGGGGGTCGGGGAGACCCAGTACTTC. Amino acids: CASSPLAGVGETQYF.

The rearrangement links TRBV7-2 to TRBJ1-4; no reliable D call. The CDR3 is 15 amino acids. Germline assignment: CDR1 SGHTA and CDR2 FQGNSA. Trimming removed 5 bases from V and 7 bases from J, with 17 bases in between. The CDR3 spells CASSPLGRGPEKLFF. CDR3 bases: TGTGCCAGCAGCCCTTTAGGGAGAGGGCCTGAAAAACTGTTTTTT.

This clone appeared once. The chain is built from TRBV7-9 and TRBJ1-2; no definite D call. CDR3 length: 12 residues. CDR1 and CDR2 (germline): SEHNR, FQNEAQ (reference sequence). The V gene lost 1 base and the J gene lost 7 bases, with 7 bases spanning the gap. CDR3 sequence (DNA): TGTGCCAGCAGCTTAGGGTTGGCTGGCTACACCTTC. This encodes CASSLGLAGYTF.

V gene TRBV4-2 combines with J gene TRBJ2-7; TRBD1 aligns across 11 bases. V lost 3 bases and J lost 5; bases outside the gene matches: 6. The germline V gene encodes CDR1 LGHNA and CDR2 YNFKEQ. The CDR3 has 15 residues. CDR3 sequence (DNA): TGTGCCAGCAGCCACAAGATGGGACAGGGGGACGAGCAGTACTTC. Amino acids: CASSHKMGQGDEQYF.

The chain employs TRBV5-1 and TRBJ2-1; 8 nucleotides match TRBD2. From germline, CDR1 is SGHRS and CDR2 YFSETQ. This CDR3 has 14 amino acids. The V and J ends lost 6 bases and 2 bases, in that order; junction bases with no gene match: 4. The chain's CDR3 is CASTLAGPYNEQFF. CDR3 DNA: TGCGCCAGCACTTTAGCGGGGCCCTACAATGAGCAGTTCTTC.

CDR3 nucleotide sequence: TGTGCCAGCCGCCAAAGACAGGGGTACACTGAAGCTTTCTTT. Translation: CASRQRQGYTEAFF. The V gene is TRBV2, the J gene TRBJ1-1; TRBD1 agrees at 8 bases. Germline V CDR1 and CDR2: SNHLY, FYNNEI. Unmatched junction bases numbered 8, after V lost 8 bases and J lost 3 bases. The CDR3 is 14 residues long.

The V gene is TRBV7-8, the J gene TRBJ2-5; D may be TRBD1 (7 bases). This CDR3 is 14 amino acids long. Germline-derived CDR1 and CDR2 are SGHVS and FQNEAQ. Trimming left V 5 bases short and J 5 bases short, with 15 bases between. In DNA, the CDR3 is TGTGCCAGCAGCGGCTCCTCAGGGGGGGAGACCCAGTACTTC. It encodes CASSGSSGGETQYF. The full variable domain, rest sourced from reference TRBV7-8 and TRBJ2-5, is GAGVSQSPRYKVAKRGQDVALRCDPISGHVSLFWYQQALGQGPEFLTYFQNEAQLDKSGLPSDRFFAERPEGSVSTLKIQRTQQEDSAVYLCASSGSSGGETQYFGPGTRLLVL.

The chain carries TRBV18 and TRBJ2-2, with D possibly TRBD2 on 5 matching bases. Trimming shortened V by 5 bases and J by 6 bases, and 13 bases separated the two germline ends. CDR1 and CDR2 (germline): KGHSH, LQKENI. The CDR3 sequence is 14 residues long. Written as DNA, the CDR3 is TGTGCCAGCTCAACGGGAAGGGAAGCCGGGGAGCTGTTTTTT. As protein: CASSTGREAGELFF.

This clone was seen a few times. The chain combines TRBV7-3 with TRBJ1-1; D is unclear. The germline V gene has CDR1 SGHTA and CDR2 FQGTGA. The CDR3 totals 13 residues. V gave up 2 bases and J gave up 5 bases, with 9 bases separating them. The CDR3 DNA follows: TGTGCCAGCAGCTTATCGAGGGATACTGAAGCTTTCTTT. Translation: CASSLSRDTEAFF. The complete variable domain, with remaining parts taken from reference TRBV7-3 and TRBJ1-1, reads GAGVSQTPSNKVTEKGKYVELRCDPISGHTALYWYRQSLGQGPEFLIYFQGTGAADDSGLPNDRFFAVRPEGSVSTLKIQRTERGDSAVYLCASSLSRDTEAFFGQGTRLTVV.

The CDR3 is CASRPTYSNQPQHF. The CDR3, as DNA: TGTGCCAGCAGGCCTACCTATAGCAATCAGCCCCAGCATTTT. The chain couples TRBV14 to TRBJ1-5; D remains ambiguous. The CDR3 is made up of 14 amino acids. Looked up from germline, CDR1 is SGHDN and CDR2 is FVKESK. The V gene lost 6 bases and the J gene lost 0 bases, with 9 bases spanning the gap.

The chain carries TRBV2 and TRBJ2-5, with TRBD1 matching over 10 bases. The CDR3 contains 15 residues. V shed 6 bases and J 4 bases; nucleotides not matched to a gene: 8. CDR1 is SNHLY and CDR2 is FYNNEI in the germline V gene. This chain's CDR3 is CASSLGQGELETQYF. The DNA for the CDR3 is TGTGCCAGCAGCCTTGGACAGGGGGAATTAGAGACCCAGTACTTC.

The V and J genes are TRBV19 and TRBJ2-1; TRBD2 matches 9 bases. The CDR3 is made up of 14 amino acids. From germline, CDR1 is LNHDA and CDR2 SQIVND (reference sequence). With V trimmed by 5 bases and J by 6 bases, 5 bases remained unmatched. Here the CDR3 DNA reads TGTGCCAGTAGTGCTAGCGGGGCTCTCAATGAGCAGTTCTTC. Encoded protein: CASSASGALNEQFF.

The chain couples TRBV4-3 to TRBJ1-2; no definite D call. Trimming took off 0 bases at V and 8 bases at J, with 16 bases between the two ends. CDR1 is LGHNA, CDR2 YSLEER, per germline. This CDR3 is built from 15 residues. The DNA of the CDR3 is TGCGCCAGCAGCCAAGACCGGTTAGTTCCAGGAGGCTACACCTTC. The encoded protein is CASSQDRLVPGGYTF.

This chain's CDR3 is CASGLQGAGGYTF. CDR3 sequence (DNA): TGTGCCAGCGGATTACAGGGGGCCGGTGGCTACACCTTC. The V and J genes are TRBV6-5 and TRBJ1-2; 9 bases agree with TRBD1. V was clipped by 8 bases and J by 7 bases; unmatched bases: 8. CDR3 length: 13 residues. CDR1 is MNHEY, CDR2 SVGAGI, per germline.

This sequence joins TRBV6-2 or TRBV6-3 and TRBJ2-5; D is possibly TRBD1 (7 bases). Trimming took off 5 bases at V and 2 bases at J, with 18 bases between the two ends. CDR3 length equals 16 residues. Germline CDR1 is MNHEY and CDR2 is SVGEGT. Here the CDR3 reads CASSPLGQGGQETQYF. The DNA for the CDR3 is TGTGCCAGCAGTCCCTTGGGTCAGGGGGGACAAGAGACCCAGTACTTC.